The next 8 T cell receptor beta chains were all read from a single sample in a study of blood T cell repertoires in COVID-19. Data came from immunoSEQ multiplex PCR; TCRdb stores just in-frame clones and leaves some out. The table has about 240,000 clones, roughly 86% seen once. The specimen was PBMCs or T cells enriched from blood (not recorded which). These receptors all stem from a woman younger than 45 with acute COVID-19.

The chain joins TRBV24-1 to TRBJ2-7; possibly TRBD1 for D (6 bases). CDR1 is KGHDR and CDR2 is SFDVKD in the germline V gene. This CDR3 comprises 13 residues. V lost 5 bases and J 3 bases, leaving 10 bases between the germline ends. The DNA for the CDR3 is TGTGCCACCAGTGCCCCGGACAGCTACGAGCAGTACTTC. As protein: CATSAPDSYEQYF.

The V gene is TRBV3-1 (or the pseudogene TRBV3-2), the J gene TRBJ2-3; 8 bases align to TRBD2. There are 17 residues in the CDR3. V shed 4 bases and J 0 bases; nucleotides not matched to a gene: 9. Germline V gene lookup returns CDR1 LGHDT and CDR2 YNNKEL (reference sequence). This chain's CDR3 is CASSRARGGLSTDTQYF. CDR3 in DNA: TGTGCCAGCAGCCGCGCCCGCGGGGGGCTCAGCACAGATACGCAGTATTTT.

The rearrangement joins TRBV29-1 to TRBJ1-1; unclear D gene. The CDR3 consists of 11 residues. CDR1 is SQVTM, CDR2 ANQGSEA, per germline. Between the trimmed V and J ends, which lost 7 bases and 0 bases, there was a span of 6 bases. CDR3 nucleotide sequence: TGCAGCGGTCGTATGAACACTGAAGCTTTCTTT. This translates into CSGRMNTEAFF.

The chain recombines TRBV10-3 with TRBJ1-2; 9 positions match TRBD1. J was trimmed by 2 bases and V by 4 bases; bases with no gene match: 11. Germline V gives CDR1 ENHRY, CDR2 SYGVKD. CDR3 size: 17 residues. CDR3 loop: CAISGRQGVSSNYGYTF. CDR3 coding DNA: TGTGCCATCAGTGGCAGACAGGGGGTTTCTTCCAACTATGGCTACACCTTC.

This clone was seen a single time. The chain couples TRBV5-6 to TRBJ1-1; no definite D call. Trimming stripped 3 bases from V and 3 bases from J, with 9 bases between. The germline CDR1 and CDR2 sequences are SGHDT and YYEEEE. This CDR3 has 13 amino acids. The CDR3 spells CASSWALDTEAFF. The CDR3 nucleotides are TGTGCCAGCAGCTGGGCCCTTGACACTGAAGCTTTCTTT.

The V call is TRBV3-1 (or the pseudogene TRBV3-2), the J call TRBJ2-3, with TRBD1 matching 7 bases. Germline trimming cut 4 bases from V and 0 bases from J; bases unmatched to any gene: 1. Germline V CDR1 and CDR2: LGHDT, YNNKEL (reference sequence). The CDR3 has 14 amino acids. As DNA, the CDR3 is TGTGCCAGCAGCCGGGACAGTAGCACAGATACGCAGTATTTT. Translation: CASSRDSSTDTQYF.

The CDR3 bases are TGTGCCAGCAGGGGGGCAGTTGACGCTTTCTTT. Amino acids: CASRGAVDAFF. The chain has TRBV11-2 and TRBJ1-1; the D gene is possibly TRBD1 (6 bases). The germline V gene encodes CDR1 SGHAT and CDR2 FQNNGV. V lost 6 bases and J 11 bases, leaving 13 bases between the germline ends. The length of the CDR3 is 11 residues.

The chain uses TRBV27 and TRBJ1-5; weak D call: TRBD1 (6 bases). The CDR3 runs to 16 residues. CDR1 is MNHEY, CDR2 SMNVEV, per germline (reference sequence). Trimming took off 3 bases at V and 2 bases at J, with 14 bases between the two ends. In nucleotides, the CDR3 is TGTGCCAGCAGTTTGTCAGGGGCGCGGGGCAATCAGCCCCAGCATTTT. This encodes CASSLSGARGNQPQHF.